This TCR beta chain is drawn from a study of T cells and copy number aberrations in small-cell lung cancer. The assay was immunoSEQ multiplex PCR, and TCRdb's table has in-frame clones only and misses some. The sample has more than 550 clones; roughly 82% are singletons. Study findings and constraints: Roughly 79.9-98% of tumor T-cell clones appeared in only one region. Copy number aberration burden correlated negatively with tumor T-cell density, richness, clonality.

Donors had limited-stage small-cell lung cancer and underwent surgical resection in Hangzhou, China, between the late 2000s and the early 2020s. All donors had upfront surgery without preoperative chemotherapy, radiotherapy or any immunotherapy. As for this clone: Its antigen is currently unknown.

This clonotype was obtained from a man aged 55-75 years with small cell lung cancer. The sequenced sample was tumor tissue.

Here the CDR3 reads CASSPGQGYDTIYF. In DNA form, the CDR3 reads TGCGCCAGCAGCCCGGGACAGGGGTACGACACCATATATTTT. V and J are TRBV4-1 and TRBJ1-3; TRBD1 matches at 10 bases. Germline V CDR1 and CDR2: MGHRA, YSYEKL. This CDR3 region has 14 residues. With 4 bases clipped from V and 8 bases from J, the junction kept 5 bases outside the gene matches.